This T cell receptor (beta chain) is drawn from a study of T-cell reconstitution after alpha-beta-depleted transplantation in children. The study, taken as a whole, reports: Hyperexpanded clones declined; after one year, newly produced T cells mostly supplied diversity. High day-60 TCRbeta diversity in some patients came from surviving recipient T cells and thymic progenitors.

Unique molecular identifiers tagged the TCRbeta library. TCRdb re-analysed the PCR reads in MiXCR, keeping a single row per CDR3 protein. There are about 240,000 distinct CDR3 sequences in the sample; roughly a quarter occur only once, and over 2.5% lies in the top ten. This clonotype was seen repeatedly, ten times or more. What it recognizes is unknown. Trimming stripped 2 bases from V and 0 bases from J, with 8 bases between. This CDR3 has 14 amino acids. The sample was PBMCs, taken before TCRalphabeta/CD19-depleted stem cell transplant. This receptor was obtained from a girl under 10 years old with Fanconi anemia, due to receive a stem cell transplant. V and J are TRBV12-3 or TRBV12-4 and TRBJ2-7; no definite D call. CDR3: CASSLYGSSYEQYF. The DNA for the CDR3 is TGTGCCAGCAGTTTATACGGCAGCTCCTACGAGCAGTACTTC.